This T cell receptor (beta chain) derives from a study of T cells after yellow fever vaccination. Study-wide results and caveats: Just a small share of clonotypes turned up in the CD4 compartment as well as the CD8 compartment. Though it reached lower strength, the secondary response hit its peak faster, day 5 versus 15.

For this clonotype: Antigen unknown.

This CDR3 contains 14 residues. The trim removed 2 bases at V and 4 bases at J, leaving 4 bases unmatched. Germline V lookup: CDR1 MNHEY, CDR2 SVGAGI. TCRdb reprocessed the 5' RACE reads with MiXCR, giving one entry per CDR3 protein. The data show about 340,000 distinct CDR3 sequences, around 13% seen once. The source was CD4+ T cells sorted from PBMCs, collected 15 days after the yellow fever booster vaccination. This sequence joins TRBV6-5 and TRBJ1-1; 7 bases fit TRBD1. This sequence originates from a man in his late teens or twenties who received the YFV17D yellow fever vaccine. The CDR3 loop is CASSYNRGGTEAFF. The DNA of the CDR3 is TGTGCCAGCAGTTACAACAGGGGAGGCACTGAAGCTTTCTTT.